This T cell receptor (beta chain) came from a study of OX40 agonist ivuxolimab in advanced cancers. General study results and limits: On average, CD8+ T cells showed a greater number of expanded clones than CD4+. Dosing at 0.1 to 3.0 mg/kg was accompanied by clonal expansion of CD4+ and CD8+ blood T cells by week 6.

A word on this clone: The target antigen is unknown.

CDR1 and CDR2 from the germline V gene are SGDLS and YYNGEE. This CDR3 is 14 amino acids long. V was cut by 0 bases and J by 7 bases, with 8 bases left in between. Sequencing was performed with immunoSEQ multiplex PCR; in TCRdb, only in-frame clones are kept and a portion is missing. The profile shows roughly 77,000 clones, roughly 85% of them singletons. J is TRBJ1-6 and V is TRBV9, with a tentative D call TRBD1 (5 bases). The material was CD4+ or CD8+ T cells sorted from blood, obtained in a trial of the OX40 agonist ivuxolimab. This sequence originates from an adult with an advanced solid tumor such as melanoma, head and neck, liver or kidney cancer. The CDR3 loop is CASSVEGENSPLHF. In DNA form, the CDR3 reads TGTGCCAGCAGCGTAGAAGGGGAGAATTCACCCCTCCACTTT.